Described below is a single T cell receptor (beta chain) sequence and its context. The clone's antigen remains unknown. Per-nucleotide qualities are absent, and no much larger clonotype sits a single base away. TCRbeta CDR3 regions were amplified from genomic DNA using the immunoSEQ Assay, a bias-controlled multiplex PCR. On the study's bioinformatics: The number of nucleated cells in each sample was estimated by amplification of reference gene primers within the assay. To quantify the absolute abundance of each unique TCRbeta CDR3 rearrangement, sequence reads were collapsed and filtered. For each sample, productive Simpson clonality was calculated as the square root of Simpson's diversity index across productive rearrangements. TCRdb provides this immuneACCESS table in a form limited to in-frame rearrangements. Some clones are lacking; in checked studies, under half of them reflect an unresolved V gene, and why the rest are absent is not known. V, J and clone size are those of that table, while D and trimming were read from the DNA. The sample table contains 200,000 to 250,000 clones; only one count was recorded for roughly 79% of them. The ten largest clones take up around 9% of the sample.

This record belongs to a study of blood T cell repertoires in COVID-19 (dated by TCRdb to about 2020). For context, the study as a whole: The collaborator samples originated in the United States, Italy and Spain and spanned the acute and convalescent phases of COVID-19. Where available, HLA class I and class II types were obtained from metadata supplied by the sample provider rather than from assay-based typing. Subjects who had been exposed to COVID-19, were actively infected with it, or had recovered from it provided the deeply sampled blood TCRbeta repertoires that made up the dataset. A de-identified subject ID, COVID-19 status, age in years and sex were almost always included in the sample metadata. A freely available public database, intended as a resource for researchers studying the immune response to SARS-CoV-2, is where the repertoires were released. Samples were obtained from the ongoing ImmuneRACE study (first 160 participants) and from 950 to 1,500 subjects provided by 6 global collaborators. The prospective study material was composed of cDNA or gDNA derived from T cells, B-cell-depleted T cells, or PBMCs. Broader findings and caveats from the paper: The amount of clinical and demographic metadata varied by source and participant and was provided uncurated.

Enrolling through a virtual design, the prospective study's participants ranged in age from about 18 to 100 years and lived across roughly 24 United States geographic areas. To assign participants to cohorts, the prospective study relied on clinical history that participants themselves reported in a screening survey and a study questionnaire. In the prospective study, mobile phlebotomists collected whole blood, serum and a nasopharyngeal or oropharyngeal swab from each participant. Additional blood draws and questionnaires over an approximately two-month period could optionally be provided by prospective study participants. Before DNA extraction, prospective study blood samples were shipped either frozen or at room temperature. V is pared back by 0 bases and J by 0 bases, with 9 bases lying between the germline termini. CDR1 MNHEY and CDR2 SVGEGT are derived from the germline V gene. The CDR3 starts with the cysteine, ends with the phenylalanine, and has 15 residues. The CDR3 DNA has 45 bases and is translated from base 1.

Sequencing input: PBMCs or T cells enriched from blood (not recorded which). This receptor was obtained from a woman aged 50 to 60 with acute COVID-19. The chain was built from TRBV6-2 or TRBV6-3 and TRBJ2-7; the D gene is possibly TRBD2, with 6 bases matching. The DNA is as follows: TGTGCCAGCAGTTACTCCCGGGGGTTCTCCTACGAGCAGTACTTC. Translation gives CASSYSRGFSYEQYF.